The 22 T cell receptor beta chains below all came from one sample that was sequenced in a study of cytomegalovirus exposure and HLA in healthy donors. 60 Vbeta and 13 Jbeta primers were used in PCR. Assay: immunoSEQ multiplex PCR; the TCRdb copy retains only in-frame clones and omits some. Among about 170,000 clones listed, approximately 72% were seen once. The specimen was PBMCs. Receptor source: a man in his forties or fifties in good health and CMV-seropositive.

Note on this clone: The junction shows a germline mismatch at one end, possibly a read error. The V and J genes are TRBV7-9 and TRBJ1-6; possible D gene TRBD1, 5 bases. CDR1 and CDR2 from the germline V gene are SEHNR and FQNEAQ (reference sequence). This CDR3 spans 16 amino acids. The CDR3: CSSSLGQGTSNSPLHF. The CDR3 nucleotides are TGTTCCAGCAGCTTAGGGCAGGGTACTTCTAATTCACCCCTCCACTTT.

J is TRBJ1-6 and V is TRBV27; 7 bases are a match to TRBD1. Germline lookup yields CDR1 MNHEY and CDR2 SMNVEV (reference sequence). V was pared by 0 bases and J by 4 bases, with 3 bases of the junction left unmatched. The CDR3 length is 16 residues. Written as DNA, the CDR3 is TGTGCCAGCAGTTTATCGGAGGGACAGTATAATTCACCCCTCCACTTT. Amino acid sequence: CASSLSEGQYNSPLHF.

The V gene is TRBV2, the J gene TRBJ1-2; 7 positions agree with TRBD1. There are 14 residues in the CDR3. CDR1 and CDR2 from the germline V gene are SNHLY and FYNNEI. Unmatched junction bases numbered 9, after V lost 6 bases and J lost 5 bases. The CDR3 spells CASRKQGKGYGYTF. In DNA form, the CDR3 reads TGTGCCAGCAGGAAACAGGGGAAAGGATATGGCTACACCTTC. The entire variable domain, with the rest obtained from reference TRBV2 and TRBJ1-2, is as follows: EPEVTQTPSHQVTQMGQEVILRCVPISNHLYFYWYRQILGQKVEFLVSFYNNEISEKSEIFDDQFSVERPDGSNFTLKIRSTKLEDSAMYFCASRKQGKGYGYTFGSGTRLTVV.

The V call is TRBV27, the J call TRBJ2-7; D might be TRBD1 (6 bases). Germline assignment: CDR1 MNHEY and CDR2 SMNVEV (reference sequence). The ends were cut back, 5 bases at V and 6 bases at J, with 17 bases in the middle. The CDR3 covers 14 residues. CDR3 nucleotide sequence: TGTGCCAGCAGTCCCTCCGGGACATGGTCCGAGCAGTACTTC. This gives the protein CASSPSGTWSEQYF.

The chain recombines TRBV14 with TRBJ1-2; D uncertain. The germline V and J ends were trimmed by 4 bases and 8 bases, with 17 bases remaining between them. CDR1 is SGHDN, CDR2 FVKESK, per germline. The CDR3 contains 14 residues. CDR3 protein: CASSRIAGPEGYTF. In nucleotides, the CDR3 is TGTGCCAGCAGCCGCATCGCGGGCCCCGAGGGCTACACCTTC.

In this sample, this clone turned up once. The chain joins TRBV5-4 to TRBJ2-5; 8 bases are a match to TRBD2. Trimming cost V 3 bases and J 0 bases; bases outside gene matches: 7. The V gene's germline CDR1 is SGHNT and CDR2 YYREEE (reference sequence). The CDR3 contains 16 residues. The CDR3: CASSSPVAGNQETQYF. The CDR3 DNA follows: TGTGCCAGCAGCTCGCCGGTAGCGGGGAACCAAGAGACCCAGTACTTC.

This chain uses TRBV7-9 with TRBJ1-1; D is ambiguous. From germline, CDR1 is SEHNR and CDR2 FQNEAQ (reference sequence). Trimming took 1 base from V and 7 from J, leaving 4 bases between them. This CDR3 is 11 amino acids long. CDR3 sequence: CASSLGGEAFF. The CDR3 nucleotides are TGTGCCAGCAGCTTAGGCGGTGAAGCTTTCTTT.

This clone was observed a few times. The gene calls are TRBV5-1 and TRBJ2-5, with a weak D call TRBD2 (5 bases). Germline values: CDR1 SGHRS, CDR2 YFSETQ. The CDR3 contains 16 residues. Trimming removed 4 bases from V and 1 base from J, with 17 bases in between. CDR3 nucleotide sequence: TGCGCCAGCAGCCCCCCGGGATCACTGGGCCAAGAGACCCAGTACTTC. It translates to CASSPPGSLGQETQYF. The complete variable domain, with remaining parts taken from reference TRBV5-1 and TRBJ2-5, reads KAGVTQTPRYLIKTRGQQVTLSCSPISGHRSVSWYQQTPGQGLQFLFEYFSETQRNKGNFPGRFSGRQFSNSRSEMNVSTLELGDSALYLCASSPPGSLGQETQYFGPGTRLLVL.

The chain combines TRBV6-5 with TRBJ2-1; TRBD1 might be the D (6 bases). Trimming cost V 6 bases and J 2 bases, with 11 bases left between them. This CDR3 contains 14 residues. The germline gives CDR1 MNHEY, CDR2 SVGAGI. CDR3 loop: CASRKDRAYNEQFF. As DNA, the CDR3 is TGTGCCAGCAGGAAGGACAGAGCCTACAATGAGCAGTTCTTC.

This clone was counted between two and nine times. This chain joins TRBV11-2 and TRBJ1-2; D is possibly TRBD1 (6 bases). V lost 6 bases and J 0 bases, leaving 17 bases between the germline ends. The V gene's germline CDR1 is SGHAT and CDR2 FQNNGV. The CDR3 sequence is 16 residues long. The CDR3 DNA reads as TGTGCCAGCAGTCAAATTCAGGGGCCAGCTAACTATGGCTACACCTTC. Protein sequence: CASSQIQGPANYGYTF.

The chain links TRBV9 to TRBJ1-2; 12 nucleotides agree with TRBD1. Trimming removed 1 base from V and 1 base from J; junction bases left unmatched: 5. The CDR3 spans 17 residues. The germline V gene has CDR1 SGDLS and CDR2 YYNGEE. As DNA, the CDR3 is TGTGCCAGCAGCGTAACGGGACAGGGGGCCCTTAACTATGGCTACACCTTC. This sequence encodes CASSVTGQGALNYGYTF.

This clone was found a few times. This chain links TRBV29-1 with TRBJ1-1, with D perhaps matching TRBD1 (5 bases). V shed 4 bases and J shed 0 bases, with 6 bases lying between them. This CDR3 has 12 residues. The V gene's germline CDR1 is SQVTM and CDR2 ANQGSEA. The DNA for the CDR3 is TGCAGCGTTGGACAGATGAACACTGAAGCTTTCTTT. This codes for CSVGQMNTEAFF. The variable domain in full, with the rest retrieved from reference TRBV29-1 and TRBJ1-1, is SAVISQKPSRDICQRGTSLTIQCQVDSQVTMMFWYRQQPGQSLTLIATANQGSEATYESGFVIDKFPISRPNLTFSTLTVSNMSPEDSSIYLCSVGQMNTEAFFGQGTRLTVV.

Only a few counts were recorded for this clone. J is TRBJ2-3 and V is TRBV7-9; D possibly corresponds to TRBD1 (5 bases). This CDR3 comprises 14 residues. CDR1 is SEHNR, CDR2 FQNEAQ, per germline (reference sequence). V dropped 5 bases and J dropped 5 bases, with 14 bases sitting between them. CDR3 amino acids: CASSLLHQGDTQYF. CDR3 in DNA: TGTGCCAGCAGCCTCCTCCATCAGGGAGATACGCAGTATTTT.

The chain links TRBV6-5 to TRBJ1-2; no firm D call. Between the trimmed V and J ends, which lost 7 bases and 1 base, there was a span of 4 bases. CDR1 is MNHEY, CDR2 SVGAGI, per germline. The CDR3 has 11 amino acids. CDR3 loop: CASTHNYGYTF. CDR3 DNA sequence: TGTGCCAGCACCCATAACTATGGCTACACCTTC.

This chain connects TRBV7-8 to TRBJ2-3, with D uncertain. This CDR3 is built from 14 residues. V lost 2 bases to trimming and J lost 2 bases, with 8 bases between them. CDR1 and CDR2 (germline): SGHVS, FQNEAQ. The CDR3 protein is CASSLTLNTDTQYF. CDR3 sequence (DNA): TGTGCCAGCAGCTTAACTCTTAACACAGATACGCAGTATTTT.

The gene calls are TRBV5-5 and TRBJ2-5; D is unclear. Germline CDR1 and CDR2: SGHKS and YYEKEE (reference sequence). Trimming cost V 0 bases and J 0 bases, with 9 bases left between them. This CDR3 is 15 amino acids long. DNA for the CDR3: TGTGCCAGCAGCTTGGCCCCTAGTAACCAAGAGACCCAGTACTTC. Its protein is CASSLAPSNQETQYF.

The genes are TRBV4-3 and TRBJ1-5; tentative D call: TRBD1 (6 bases). V lost 6 bases to trimming and J lost 1 base, with 19 bases between them. The CDR3 spans 17 residues. Germline values: CDR1 LGHNA, CDR2 YSLEER. Written as DNA, the CDR3 is TGCGCCAGCAGTCCGGGACCGGGGGGCCAGAGCAATCAGCCCCAGCATTTT. Encoded protein: CASSPGPGGQSNQPQHF.

A remark on this clone: An end of the junction differs from the germline gene, which may be a read error. V gene TRBV6-4 combines with J gene TRBJ1-2; 9 bases agree with TRBD1. Germline CDR1 MRHNA, CDR2 SNTAGT. This CDR3 comprises 14 residues. This chain's CDR3 is CASSKDRGNSGYTF. In DNA, the CDR3 is TGTGCCAGCAGCAAGGACAGGGGAAACTCTGGCTACACCTTC.

This sequence joins TRBV27 and TRBJ1-1; D might be TRBD1 (5 bases). The CDR3 extends over 14 amino acids. In germline, CDR1 is MNHEY, CDR2 SMNVEV (reference sequence). V dropped 2 bases and J dropped 6 bases, with 13 bases sitting between them. The CDR3 DNA reads as TGTGCCAGCAGTTTACGGGGCGGGAGAGCTGAAGCTTTCTTT. It translates to CASSLRGGRAEAFF.

This chain links TRBV5-1 with TRBJ1-1, with 7 bases that match TRBD1. This CDR3 spans 13 amino acids. V lost 2 bases, J lost 10 bases, and 8 bases stayed unmatched. Germline V gene data show CDR1 as SGHRS and CDR2 as YFSETQ. Here the CDR3 reads CASSFVGQGGAFF. The CDR3 nucleotides read TGCGCCAGCAGCTTTGTTGGCCAGGGGGGAGCTTTCTTT.

The chain combines TRBV4-1 with TRBJ2-7; tentatively, D is TRBD2 (6 bases). This CDR3 is 17 amino acids long. Germline loops: CDR1 MGHRA, CDR2 YSYEKL. V was pared by 3 bases and J by 1 base, with 19 bases between. DNA of the CDR3: TGCGCCAGCAGCCATCTCACGGGACTTACAAAGTCCTACGAGCAGTACTTC. This translates into CASSHLTGLTKSYEQYF.

This clone was counted at least ten times. The V and J genes are TRBV19 and TRBJ2-1; 12 bases line up with TRBD1. This CDR3 has 15 amino acids. V was clipped by 5 bases and J by 5 bases; unmatched bases: 4. The germline CDR1 and CDR2 sequences are LNHDA and SQIVND (reference sequence). For the CDR3, the DNA is TGTGCCAGTAGTGAGGGACAGGGGGCGAACAATGAGCAGTTCTTC. Residues: CASSEGQGANNEQFF.